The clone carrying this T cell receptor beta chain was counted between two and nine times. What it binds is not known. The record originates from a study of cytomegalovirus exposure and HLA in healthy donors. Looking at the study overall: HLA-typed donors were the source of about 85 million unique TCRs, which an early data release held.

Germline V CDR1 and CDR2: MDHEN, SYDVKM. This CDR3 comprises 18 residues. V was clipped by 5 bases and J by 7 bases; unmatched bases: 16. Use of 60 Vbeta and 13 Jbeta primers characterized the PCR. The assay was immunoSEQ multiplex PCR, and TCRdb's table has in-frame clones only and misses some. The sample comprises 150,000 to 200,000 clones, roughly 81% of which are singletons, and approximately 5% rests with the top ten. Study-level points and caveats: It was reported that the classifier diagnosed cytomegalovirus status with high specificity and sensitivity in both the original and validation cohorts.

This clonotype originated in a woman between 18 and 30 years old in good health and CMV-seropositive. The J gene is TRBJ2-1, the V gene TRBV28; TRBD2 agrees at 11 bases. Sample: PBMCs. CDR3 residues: CASSRTPFIAGGRNEQFF. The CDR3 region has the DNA TGTGCCAGCAGTCGAACCCCGTTCATAGCGGGGGGGAGGAATGAGCAGTTCTTC.